The TCR beta chain described here comes from a study of blood T cell repertoires in COVID-19. Study details: Donors in the United States, Italy and Spain gave samples during acute or convalescent COVID-19.

Per the germline V gene, CDR1 is ENHRY and CDR2 is SYGVKD. This CDR3 has 13 amino acids. V lost 6 bases and J lost 1, with 10 bases in between. Libraries were prepared by immunoSEQ multiplex PCR; TCRdb keeps only in-frame clonotypes and omits some of them. The sample includes under 200,000 clones, approximately 80% of them seen just once. Sequenced material: peripheral blood. The chain is built from TRBV10-3 and TRBJ2-7; the D gene is possibly TRBD1 (5 bases). This receptor was taken from a woman aged 60-70 years with acute or convalescent COVID-19. This CDR3 reads CAISSGLSYEQYF. The CDR3 DNA follows: TGTGCCATCAGCTCAGGGTTATCCTACGAGCAGTACTTC.